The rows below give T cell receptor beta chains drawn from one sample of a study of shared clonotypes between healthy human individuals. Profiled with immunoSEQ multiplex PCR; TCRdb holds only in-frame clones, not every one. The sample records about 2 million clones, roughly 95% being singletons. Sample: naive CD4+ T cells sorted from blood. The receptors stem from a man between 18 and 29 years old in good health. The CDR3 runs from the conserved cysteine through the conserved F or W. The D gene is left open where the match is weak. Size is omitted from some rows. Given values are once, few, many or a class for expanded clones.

DNA: TGCGCCAGCAGCCAAGCCTTTGGGGGGGGAACCTACGAGCAGTACTTC
CDR3: CASSQAFGGGTYEQYF
J: TRBJ2-7
V: TRBV4-3
D: TRBD2
size: once

DNA: TGTGCCAGTAGTAGGACAGACTATGGCTACACCTTC
CDR3: CASSRTDYGYTF
J: TRBJ1-2
V: TRBV19
D: NA
size: NA

DNA: TGTGCCAGTAGCTTATTACAGGGGGCTTATCAGCCCCAGCATTTT
CDR3: CASSLLQGAYQPQHF
J: TRBJ1-5
V: TRBV19
D: TRBD1
size: NA

DNA: TGCGCCAGCAGCCATCAGGGGGCCAACGAGCAGTACTTC
CDR3: CASSHQGANEQYF
J: TRBJ2-7
V: TRBV5-1
D: TRBD1
size: NA

DNA: TGTGCCAGCAGCTCTGGGACAGGGAAGGCTGAAGCTTTCTTT
CDR3: CASSSGTGKAEAFF
J: TRBJ1-1
V: TRBV7-3
D: TRBD1
size: NA

DNA: TGCGCCAGCGGGCCCCTCTCCGGGACGAACACTGAAGCTTTCTTT
CDR3: CASGPLSGTNTEAFF
J: TRBJ1-1
V: TRBV5-1
D: NA
size: NA

DNA: TGTGCCAGCTCTTCTTTAGCGGCCCCCGAGCAGTACTTC
CDR3: CASSSLAAPEQYF
J: TRBJ2-7
V: TRBV27
D: NA
size: NA

DNA: TGTGCCAGCAGTTTGACTAGCGGGACTATCAATGAGCAGTTCTTC
CDR3: CASSLTSGTINEQFF
J: TRBJ2-1
V: TRBV27
D: TRBD2
size: NA

DNA: TGTGCCAGCAGGGAGGTATCAGGACACCCCTACAATGAGCAGTTCTTC
CDR3: CASREVSGHPYNEQFF
J: TRBJ2-1
V: TRBV25-1
D: NA
size: NA

DNA: TGTGCCAGCAGCTTAGGGGGAGCTGGAAACACCATATATTTT
CDR3: CASSLGGAGNTIYF
J: TRBJ1-3
V: TRBV7-6
D: NA
size: NA

DNA: TGTGCCAGCAGTGAAGGCGCTACGGTGTATAGTGGGGTGACCTATAGAAATTCACCCCTCCACTTT
CDR3: CASSEGATVYSGVTYRNSPLHF
J: TRBJ1-6
V: TRBV2
D: NA
size: NA

DNA: TGTGCCAGCAGCGCGAGCGGCTTATATGAGCAGTTCTTC
CDR3: CASSASGLYEQFF
J: TRBJ2-1
V: TRBV27
D: NA
size: NA

DNA: TGTGCCGTAAAGGGGGCAGGGGGTAAAGACAATGAGCAGTTCTTC
CDR3: CAVKGAGGKDNEQFF
J: TRBJ2-1
V: TRBV6-6
D: TRBD1
size: NA

DNA: TGTGCCAGCAGCGTAACTAGGTACGGGGAGCTGTTTTTT
CDR3: CASSVTRYGELFF
J: TRBJ2-2
V: TRBV9
D: NA
size: once

DNA: TGTGCCAGCAGTTACTCGCCGGATGAGCCTGGAAACACCATATATTTT
CDR3: CASSYSPDEPGNTIYF
J: TRBJ1-3
V: TRBV6-5
D: NA
size: NA

DNA: TGCGCCAGCAGCCCGGCCAGTCCAGATACGCAGTATTTT
CDR3: CASSPASPDTQYF
J: TRBJ2-3
V: TRBV5-1
D: NA
size: NA

DNA: TGTGCCAGCAGTGAGAGCAATGAGCAGTTCTTC
CDR3: CASSESNEQFF
J: TRBJ2-1
V: TRBV6-5
D: NA
size: NA

DNA: TGTGCCAGCAGCCCGGGGACAGGGGGCTACGGAGAGGGCTACACCTTC
CDR3: CASSPGTGGYGEGYTF
J: TRBJ1-2
V: TRBV5-6
D: TRBD1
size: NA

DNA: TGTGCCAGCTCACCACCTAGCAGCCGCACAGATACGCAGTATTTT
CDR3: CASSPPSSRTDTQYF
J: TRBJ2-3
V: TRBV18
D: NA
size: NA

DNA: TGCGCCAACAGCTTCGGCGGGAGCCCCGAGCAGTACTTC
CDR3: CANSFGGSPEQYF
J: TRBJ2-7
V: TRBV5-1
D: TRBD2
size: NA

DNA: TGTGCCAGCAGTCGGGACGGGCAGCGGGAGACCCAGTACTTC
CDR3: CASSRDGQRETQYF
J: TRBJ2-5
V: TRBV6-1
D: NA
size: NA

DNA: TGCGCCAGCAGCCCAACTTACCTGCCGGTTGAGCAGTACTTC
CDR3: CASSPTYLPVEQYF
J: TRBJ2-7
V: TRBV4-3
D: NA
size: few

DNA: TGCGCCAGCAGCCGAGAGTTCACGTCGGCGGGAGCCTACGAGCAGTACTTC
CDR3: CASSREFTSAGAYEQYF
J: TRBJ2-7
V: TRBV5-1
D: TRBD2
size: NA

DNA: TGTGCCAGCAGGAAGGAAGACATGAACACCGGGGAGCTGTTTTTT
CDR3: CASRKEDMNTGELFF
J: TRBJ2-2
V: TRBV2
D: NA
size: NA

DNA: TGTGCCACCAGCGAGGGACAGGGAAACTCCTACGAGCAGTACTTC
CDR3: CATSEGQGNSYEQYF
J: TRBJ2-7
V: TRBV15
D: TRBD1
size: NA

DNA: TGCGCCAGCAGCCAGGGTCAGGGGCTTAATTCACCCCTCCACTTT
CDR3: CASSQGQGLNSPLHF
J: TRBJ1-6
V: TRBV4-1
D: NA
size: NA

DNA: TGTGCCAGCAGCAGTGTCTGGCAGGGGACGTACGAGCAGTACTTC
CDR3: CASSSVWQGTYEQYF
J: TRBJ2-7
V: TRBV7-9
D: NA
size: NA

DNA: TGCGCCAGCAGCACCAGACAGGGCGAGACCCAGTACTTC
CDR3: CASSTRQGETQYF
J: TRBJ2-5
V: TRBV5-1
D: TRBD1
size: NA

DNA: TGTGCCAGCAGGGGCGACAGGGTTCTTGGCTACACCTTC
CDR3: CASRGDRVLGYTF
J: TRBJ1-2
V: TRBV6-5
D: TRBD1
size: NA

DNA: TGTGCCACCGTGGTGGCAGGGAATAATCAGCCCCAGCATTTT
CDR3: CATVVAGNNQPQHF
J: TRBJ1-5
V: TRBV6-1
D: NA
size: NA

DNA: TGTGCCAGCAGCTCCTTAGGGTCACCCCTCCACTTT
CDR3: CASSSLGSPLHF
J: TRBJ1-6
V: TRBV7-3
D: NA
size: NA

DNA: TGTGCCAGCAGCTTAGTCGGGGGCTTTTCATTTATTCAGCCCCAGCATTTT
CDR3: CASSLVGGFSFIQPQHF
J: TRBJ1-5
V: TRBV7-2
D: NA
size: NA

DNA: TGCGCCAGCAGCCAAGGGACTAGTGGGGGTAGGTCCACAGATACGCAGTATTTT
CDR3: CASSQGTSGGRSTDTQYF
J: TRBJ2-3
V: TRBV4-3
D: TRBD2
size: NA

DNA: TGTGCCAGCAGTTCCGGGACAGGGGTCTACGAGCAGTACTTC
CDR3: CASSSGTGVYEQYF
J: TRBJ2-7
V: TRBV5-6
D: TRBD1
size: once

DNA: TGTGCCAGCAGTGTAAAAGGGAACACCGGGGAGCTGTTTTTT
CDR3: CASSVKGNTGELFF
J: TRBJ2-2
V: TRBV6-1
D: NA
size: NA

DNA: TGTGCCCGGGACAGGGAGAACACCGGGGAGCTGTTTTTT
CDR3: CARDRENTGELFF
J: TRBJ2-2
V: TRBV30
D: TRBD1
size: NA

DNA: TGTGCCATCAGTGAGATGGCGGGAGGAGTTAGCACAGATACGCAGTATTTT
CDR3: CAISEMAGGVSTDTQYF
J: TRBJ2-3
V: TRBV10-3
D: TRBD2
size: NA

DNA: TGTGCCAGCAGCCGAGCTAGGGGGGCCACAGATACGCAGTATTTT
CDR3: CASSRARGATDTQYF
J: TRBJ2-3
V: TRBV4-2
D: NA
size: NA

DNA: TGTGCCAGCAGTGAATATAGTGCGGGAGCAGTCAATGAGCAGTTCTTC
CDR3: CASSEYSAGAVNEQFF
J: TRBJ2-1
V: TRBV25-1
D: TRBD2
size: NA

DNA: TGTGCCAGCAGTCCCCGGGACAGGGGCCGAGAGACCCAGTACTTC
CDR3: CASSPRDRGRETQYF
J: TRBJ2-5
V: TRBV6-6
D: TRBD1
size: NA

DNA: TGTGCCTGGAGTGTAAGGGTCCAAGAGACCCAGTACTTC
CDR3: CAWSVRVQETQYF
J: TRBJ2-5
V: TRBV30
D: NA
size: NA

DNA: TGTGCCAGCTCACCACCTTCATACAATGAGCAGTTCTTC
CDR3: CASSPPSYNEQFF
J: TRBJ2-1
V: TRBV18
D: NA
size: NA

DNA: TGTGCCACCCTCGAGCCGAGACAGGTTTCTAGCAATCAGCCCCAGCATTTT
CDR3: CATLEPRQVSSNQPQHF
J: TRBJ1-5
V: TRBV10-3
D: NA
size: NA

DNA: TGTGCCTGGAGTGGGTATAGGACAGATACCAAAAACATTCAGTACTTC
CDR3: CAWSGYRTDTKNIQYF
J: TRBJ2-4
V: TRBV30
D: NA
size: NA

DNA: TGTGCCAGCAGCTTAATTAGGGCCACTGAAGCTTTCTTT
CDR3: CASSLIRATEAFF
J: TRBJ1-1
V: TRBV7-8
D: NA
size: NA

DNA: TGCAGCGTTGATATTGGGGGTGGGTCACCCCTCCACTTT
CDR3: CSVDIGGGSPLHF
J: TRBJ1-6
V: TRBV29-1
D: NA
size: NA

DNA: TGCGCCAGCAGGCTTCAGGGGCGGGATGAAAAACTGTTTTTT
CDR3: CASRLQGRDEKLFF
J: TRBJ1-4
V: TRBV5-1
D: NA
size: once

DNA: TGTGCCAGCAGCCCCTTTGGGGGAGGGCCCTACGAGCAGTACTTC
CDR3: CASSPFGGGPYEQYF
J: TRBJ2-7
V: TRBV7-9
D: TRBD2
size: NA

DNA: TGTGCTAGCAGTCAGGGACCGAATGAAAAACTGTTTTTT
CDR3: CASSQGPNEKLFF
J: TRBJ1-4
V: TRBV7-7
D: NA
size: NA

DNA: TGCGCCAGCAGCCCGAGACTAGCGGGTAGGGAGACCCAGTACTTC
CDR3: CASSPRLAGRETQYF
J: TRBJ2-5
V: TRBV4-1
D: TRBD2
size: NA

DNA: TGTGCCAGCAGCCAAGGTTATCTTCAAGCGTCCCAGCATTTT
CDR3: CASSQGYLQASQHF
J: TRBJ1-5
V: TRBV28
D: NA
size: NA

DNA: TGTGCCAGCAGTGGAATAGGGGGCCCCACGCCCCAGCATTTT
CDR3: CASSGIGGPTPQHF
J: TRBJ1-5
V: TRBV6-1
D: TRBD1
size: NA

DNA: TGTGCCAGCAGCTTGGGAACTCTCTCCTACAATGAGCAGTTCTTC
CDR3: CASSLGTLSYNEQFF
J: TRBJ2-1
V: TRBV5-4
D: NA
size: NA

DNA: TGTGCCAGCAGAGCTGGGGGTGGGTATGAGCAGTTCTTC
CDR3: CASRAGGGYEQFF
J: TRBJ2-1
V: TRBV6-5
D: NA
size: NA

DNA: TGTGCCAGCAGCGACCACTTGAACTATGGCTACACCTTC
CDR3: CASSDHLNYGYTF
J: TRBJ1-2
V: TRBV5-6
D: NA
size: NA

DNA: TGCGCCAGCAGTGGCCCAGCGGGGGGCATTCAGTACTTC
CDR3: CASSGPAGGIQYF
J: TRBJ2-4
V: TRBV10-1
D: TRBD2
size: NA

DNA: TGTGCCAGCAGAGTTGGACAGGCCGGCGGGGAGCTGTTTTTT
CDR3: CASRVGQAGGELFF
J: TRBJ2-2
V: TRBV9
D: TRBD1
size: NA

DNA: TGCGCCAGCAGCTCAGGGACGGTGGAGTCCTACGAGCAGTACTTC
CDR3: CASSSGTVESYEQYF
J: TRBJ2-7
V: TRBV5-1
D: NA
size: NA

DNA: TGTGCCAGCAGTACCGACCTGCGGGGCGAGCAGTACTTC
CDR3: CASSTDLRGEQYF
J: TRBJ2-7
V: TRBV6-1
D: NA
size: NA

DNA: TGTGCCAGCAGCTTCTGGGACAGATCCTACGAGCAGTACTTC
CDR3: CASSFWDRSYEQYF
J: TRBJ2-7
V: TRBV5-6
D: TRBD1
size: NA